This passage covers 3 T cell receptor beta chains from one sample sequenced in a study of shared clonotypes between healthy human individuals. Repertoires were generated with immunoSEQ multiplex PCR, while TCRdb's copy carries only in-frame clones and drops some. Altogether approximately 740,000 clones are present, over 65% being singletons, with the ten largest covering approximately 1.8%. The specimen sequenced was memory CD4+ T cells sorted from blood. As to subset: CD45RA-negative fraction. These receptors were obtained from a young woman in good health.

The chain combines TRBV28 with TRBJ1-1; D is unresolved. Germline CDR1 MDHEN, CDR2 SYDVKM. The V end was cut by 4 bases, the J end by 1 base, with 10 bases between. CDR3 length equals 14 residues. The CDR3 DNA reads TGTGCCAGCAGTTGGGTAGGACCGAACACTGAAGCTTTCTTT. Amino acid sequence: CASSWVGPNTEAFF.

This clone appeared a single time. The chain recombines TRBV6-1 with TRBJ1-5, with 9 bases aligning to TRBD1. This CDR3 is built from 15 residues. J lost 3 bases, V lost 4 bases, and 4 bases had no gene match. Germline values: CDR1 MNHNS, CDR2 SASEGT. Here the CDR3 DNA reads TGTGCCAGCAGTGTGGGACAGGGACTCAATCAGCCCCAGCATTTT. Translated, it gives CASSVGQGLNQPQHF.

J is TRBJ1-5 and V is TRBV30; the D gene is possibly TRBD1 (5 bases). V dropped 1 base and J dropped 6 bases, with 13 bases sitting between them. The CDR3 length is 14 residues. The germline V gene encodes CDR1 GTSNPN and CDR2 SVGIG (reference sequence). The CDR3: CAWSASGTGQPQHF. In nucleotides, the CDR3 is TGTGCCTGGAGTGCCTCAGGGACGGGTCAGCCCCAGCATTTT.